This entry describes one TCR beta chain. Its antigen is unknown. This same CDR3 is encoded by further DNA sequences in the sample. This record belongs to a study of cytomegalovirus exposure and HLA in healthy donors. The wider study: The approximately 120 validation repertoires and the roughly 670 first-cohort repertoires shared a platform, a later analysis reported.

V shed 2 bases and J shed 3 bases, with 3 bases lying between them. The CDR3 is made up of 12 amino acids. CDR1 and CDR2 (germline): KGHSH, LQKENI. Among the roughly 110 subjects of the validation cohort, separate from the roughly 600-subject first cohort, were the donors. Sequencing used immunoSEQ multiplex PCR; TCRdb keeps in-frame clones, though not all of them. Of 150,000 to 200,000 clones in the sample, approximately 86% were seen once. General study findings and limits: The dataset shows that most TCR sequences were rare, while some public TCRs occurred in many donors.

V gene TRBV18 combines with J gene TRBJ2-3; D is unclear. Sequencing was carried out using PBMCs. The sequence was collected from a woman younger than 35 in good health and CMV-seronegative. This chain's CDR3 is CASSPSTDTQYF. DNA for the CDR3: TGTGCCAGCTCACCATCAACAGATACGCAGTATTTT.